This TCR beta chain was captured by sequencing in a study of blood T cell repertoires in COVID-19. Whole-study context: Spain, Italy and the United States supplied samples that represented acute and convalescent COVID-19.

In the study's own analysis: Quantification of nucleated cells was approximated via reference gene primer amplification. The repertoire was sequenced with immunoSEQ multiplex PCR; TCRdb's copy has only in-frame clones and lacks some. V and J calls and clone size are given by that table; D and trimming were obtained from the DNA. Of some 200,000 clones listed, over 75% are singletons. Germline lookup yields CDR1 MDHEN and CDR2 SYDVKM. V lost 8 bases and J 8 bases, leaving 12 bases between the germline ends. The CDR3 totals 11 residues. The study recruited people aged 18 to 89 years across roughly 25 US areas. Participants reported their clinical history, and cohort assignment relied on those reports.

The chain has TRBV28 and TRBJ1-2; maybe TRBD1 (6 bases). The sample taken for sequencing was PBMCs or T cells enriched from blood (not recorded which). This receptor was obtained from a woman aged 18-35 years who had recovered from COVID-19. The CDR3, as DNA: TGTGCCAGCGCTAGGGGGGGCGGCTACACCTTC. Translating gives CASARGGGYTF.